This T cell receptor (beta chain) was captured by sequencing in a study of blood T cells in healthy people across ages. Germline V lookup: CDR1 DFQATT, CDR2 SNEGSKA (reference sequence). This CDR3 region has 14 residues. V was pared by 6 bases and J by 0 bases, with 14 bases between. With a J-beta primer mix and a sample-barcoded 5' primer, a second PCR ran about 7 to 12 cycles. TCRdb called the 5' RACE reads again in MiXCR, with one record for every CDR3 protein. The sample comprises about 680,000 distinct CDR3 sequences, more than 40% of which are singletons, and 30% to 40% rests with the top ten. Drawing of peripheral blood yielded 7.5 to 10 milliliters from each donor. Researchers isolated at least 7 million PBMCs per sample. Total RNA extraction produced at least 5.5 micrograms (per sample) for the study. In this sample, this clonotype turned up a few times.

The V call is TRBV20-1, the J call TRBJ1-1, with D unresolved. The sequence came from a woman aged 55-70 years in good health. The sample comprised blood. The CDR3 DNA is TGCAGTGCCGGAGACTCCGGGATGAACACTGAAGCTTTCTTT. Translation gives CSAGDSGMNTEAFF.